Listed below are T cell receptor beta chains from one sample, sequenced in a study of blood T cell repertoires in COVID-19. Assay: immunoSEQ multiplex PCR; the TCRdb copy retains only in-frame clones and omits some. The sample holds fewer than 150,000 clones, around 77% seen once. The material sequenced was peripheral blood. Receptor source: a human donor in a cohort sampled during active COVID-19. CDR3s include the opening cysteine and the closing phenylalanine or tryptophan. A D gene is named only where the DNA matches it firmly. Some rows have no size entry. The others give once, few or many, or a class for an expanded clone.

abundance: NA; v_gene: TRBV27; j_gene: TRBJ2-1; d_gene: TRBD2; CDR3aa: CASRGRLAGKGGNEQFF; CDR3nt: TGTGCCAGCAGGGGAAGACTAGCGGGGAAGGGGGGGAATGAGCAGTTCTTC
abundance: NA; v_gene: TRBV27; j_gene: TRBJ2-1; d_gene: TRBD2; CDR3aa: CASSLVGGRNEQFF; CDR3nt: TGTGCCAGCAGTTTAGTAGGCGGGAGGAATGAGCAGTTCTTC
abundance: NA; v_gene: TRBV5-6; j_gene: TRBJ1-1; d_gene: TRBD1; CDR3aa: CASSGNRGNTEAFF; CDR3nt: TGTGCCAGCAGCGGCAACAGGGGGAACACTGAAGCTTTCTTT
abundance: once; v_gene: TRBV6-5; j_gene: TRBJ1-2; d_gene: TRBD1; CDR3aa: CATHLVGQYAGYTF; CDR3nt: TGTGCCACCCACCTCGTGGGACAGTATGCTGGCTACACCTTC
abundance: NA; v_gene: TRBV10-3; j_gene: TRBJ1-1; d_gene: NA; CDR3aa: CATRMFSGGNTEAFF; CDR3nt: TGTGCCACTCGAATGTTTTCGGGTGGGAACACTGAAGCTTTCTTT
abundance: NA; v_gene: TRBV6-1; j_gene: TRBJ2-2; d_gene: TRBD2; CDR3aa: CASSEVRRGGRSGELFF; CDR3nt: TGTGCCAGCAGTGAAGTACGACGGGGGGGCCGTAGCGGGGAGCTGTTTTTT
abundance: NA; v_gene: TRBV10-3; j_gene: TRBJ2-7; d_gene: TRBD1; CDR3aa: CAISGGQGSSYEQYF; CDR3nt: TGTGCCATCAGTGGGGGACAGGGGAGCTCCTACGAGCAGTACTTC
abundance: NA; v_gene: TRBV5-1; j_gene: TRBJ2-3; d_gene: NA; CDR3aa: CASSPTGITDTQYF; CDR3nt: TGCGCCAGCAGCCCTACAGGGATCACAGATACGCAGTATTTT
abundance: NA; v_gene: TRBV10-3; j_gene: TRBJ2-1; d_gene: TRBD2; CDR3aa: CAISVSGGYNEQFF; CDR3nt: TGTGCCATCAGTGTTAGCGGGGGTTACAATGAGCAGTTCTTC
abundance: NA; v_gene: TRBV28; j_gene: TRBJ2-2; d_gene: NA; CDR3aa: CASSLGTTGGELFF; CDR3nt: TGTGCCAGCAGTTTAGGGACAACAGGGGGGGAGCTGTTTTTT